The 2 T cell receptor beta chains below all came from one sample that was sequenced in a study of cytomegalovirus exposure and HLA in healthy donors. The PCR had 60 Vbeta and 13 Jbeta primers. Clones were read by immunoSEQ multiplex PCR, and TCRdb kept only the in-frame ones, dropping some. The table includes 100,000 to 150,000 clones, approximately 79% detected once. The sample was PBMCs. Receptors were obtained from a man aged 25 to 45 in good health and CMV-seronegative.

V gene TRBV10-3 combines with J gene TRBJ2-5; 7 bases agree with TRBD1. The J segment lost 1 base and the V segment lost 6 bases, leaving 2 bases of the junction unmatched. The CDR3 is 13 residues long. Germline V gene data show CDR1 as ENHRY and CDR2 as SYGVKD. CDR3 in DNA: TGTGCCATCAGGGGGACAGTCCAAGAGACCCAGTACTTC. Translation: CAIRGTVQETQYF.

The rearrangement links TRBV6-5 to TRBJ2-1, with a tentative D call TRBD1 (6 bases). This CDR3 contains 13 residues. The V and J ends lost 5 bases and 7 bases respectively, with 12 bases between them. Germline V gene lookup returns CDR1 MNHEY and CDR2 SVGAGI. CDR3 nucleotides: TGTGCCAGCAGTACAGGGCTACTAAATGAGCAGTTCTTC. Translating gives CASSTGLLNEQFF.